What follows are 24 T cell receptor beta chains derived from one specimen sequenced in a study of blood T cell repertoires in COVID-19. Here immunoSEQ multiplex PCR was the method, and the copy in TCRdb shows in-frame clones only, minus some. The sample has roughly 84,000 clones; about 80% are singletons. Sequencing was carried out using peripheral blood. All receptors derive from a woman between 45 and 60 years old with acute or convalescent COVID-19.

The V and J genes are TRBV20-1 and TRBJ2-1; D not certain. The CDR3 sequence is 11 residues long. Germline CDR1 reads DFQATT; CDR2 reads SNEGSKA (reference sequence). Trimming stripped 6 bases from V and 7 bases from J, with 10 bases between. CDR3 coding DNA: TGCAGTGCGAGCGATGAGAATGAGCAGTTCTTC. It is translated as CSASDENEQFF.

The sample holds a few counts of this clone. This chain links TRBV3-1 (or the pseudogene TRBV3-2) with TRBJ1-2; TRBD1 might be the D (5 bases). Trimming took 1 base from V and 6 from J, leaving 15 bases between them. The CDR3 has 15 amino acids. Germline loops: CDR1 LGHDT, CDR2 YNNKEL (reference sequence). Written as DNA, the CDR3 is TGTGCCAGCAGCCAAGGTGCGGGACGCCCGGATGGCTACACCTTC. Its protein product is CASSQGAGRPDGYTF.

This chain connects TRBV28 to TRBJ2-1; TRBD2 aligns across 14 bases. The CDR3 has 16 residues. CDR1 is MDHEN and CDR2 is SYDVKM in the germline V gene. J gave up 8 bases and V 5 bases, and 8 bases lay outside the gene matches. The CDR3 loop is CASSPRLAGGIDEQFF. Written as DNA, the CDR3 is TGTGCCAGCAGTCCCCGACTAGCGGGGGGGATCGATGAGCAGTTCTTC.

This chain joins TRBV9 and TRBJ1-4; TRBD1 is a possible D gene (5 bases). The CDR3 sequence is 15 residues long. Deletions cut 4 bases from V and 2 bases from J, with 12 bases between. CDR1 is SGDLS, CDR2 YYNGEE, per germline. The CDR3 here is CASSLGTLTNEKLFF. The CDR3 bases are TGTGCCAGCAGCCTAGGGACTCTCACTAATGAAAAACTGTTTTTT.

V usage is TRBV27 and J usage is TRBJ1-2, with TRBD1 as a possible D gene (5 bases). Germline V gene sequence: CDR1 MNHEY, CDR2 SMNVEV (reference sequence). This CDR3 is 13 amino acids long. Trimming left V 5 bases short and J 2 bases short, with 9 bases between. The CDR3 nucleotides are TGTGCCAGCAGTACAGGACGAAACTATGGCTACACCTTC. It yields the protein CASSTGRNYGYTF.

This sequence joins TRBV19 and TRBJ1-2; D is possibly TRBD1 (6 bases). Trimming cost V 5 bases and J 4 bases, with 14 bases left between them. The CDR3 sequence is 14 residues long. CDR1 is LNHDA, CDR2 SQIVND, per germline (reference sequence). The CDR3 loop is CASSLPRTAYGYTF. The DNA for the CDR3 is TGTGCCAGTAGTCTCCCTCGGACAGCCTATGGCTACACCTTC.

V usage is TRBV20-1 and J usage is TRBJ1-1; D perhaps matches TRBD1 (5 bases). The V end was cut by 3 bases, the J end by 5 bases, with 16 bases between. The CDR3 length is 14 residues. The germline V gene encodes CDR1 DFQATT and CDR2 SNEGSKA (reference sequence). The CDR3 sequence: CSASGQGSLTEAFF. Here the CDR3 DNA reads TGCAGTGCTAGTGGGCAGGGAAGTTTAACTGAAGCTTTCTTT.

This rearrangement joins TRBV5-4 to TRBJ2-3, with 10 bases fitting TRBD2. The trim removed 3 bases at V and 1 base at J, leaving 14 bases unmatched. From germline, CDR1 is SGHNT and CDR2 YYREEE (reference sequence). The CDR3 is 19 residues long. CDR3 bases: TGTGCCAGCAGCTCAACAGATTCTAAACTAGCGGGACGCACAGATACGCAGTATTTT. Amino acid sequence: CASSSTDSKLAGRTDTQYF.

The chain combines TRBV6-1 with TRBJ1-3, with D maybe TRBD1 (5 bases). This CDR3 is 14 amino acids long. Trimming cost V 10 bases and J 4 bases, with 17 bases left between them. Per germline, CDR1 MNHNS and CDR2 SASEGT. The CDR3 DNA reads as TGTGCCATAACAGGAGCTATTTCCGGAAACACCATATATTTT. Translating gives CAITGAISGNTIYF.

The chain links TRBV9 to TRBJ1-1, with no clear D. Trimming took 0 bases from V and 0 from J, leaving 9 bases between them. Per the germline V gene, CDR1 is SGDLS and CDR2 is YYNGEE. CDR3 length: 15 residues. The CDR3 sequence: CASSVEPGLNTEAFF. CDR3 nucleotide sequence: TGTGCCAGCAGCGTAGAACCGGGTCTGAACACTGAAGCTTTCTTT.

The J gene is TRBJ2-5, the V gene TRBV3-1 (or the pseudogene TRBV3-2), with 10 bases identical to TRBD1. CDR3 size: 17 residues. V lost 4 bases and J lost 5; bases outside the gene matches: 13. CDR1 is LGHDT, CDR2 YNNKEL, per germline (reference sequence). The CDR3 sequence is CASSPLPDRGLEETQYF. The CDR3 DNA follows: TGTGCCAGCAGCCCCTTGCCTGACAGGGGGCTGGAGGAGACCCAGTACTTC.

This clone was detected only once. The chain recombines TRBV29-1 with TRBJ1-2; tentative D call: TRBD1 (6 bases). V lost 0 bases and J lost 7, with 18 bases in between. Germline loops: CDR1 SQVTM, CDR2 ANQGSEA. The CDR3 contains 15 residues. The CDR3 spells CSVEDLDRSGSGYTF. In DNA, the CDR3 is TGCAGCGTTGAAGATCTCGACAGGTCGGGAAGTGGCTACACCTTC.

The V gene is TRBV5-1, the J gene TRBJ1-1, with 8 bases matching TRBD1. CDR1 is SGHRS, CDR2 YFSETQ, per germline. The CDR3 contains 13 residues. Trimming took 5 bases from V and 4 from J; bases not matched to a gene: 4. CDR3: CASRDRDSTEAFF. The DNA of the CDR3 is TGCGCCAGCAGGGACAGGGATAGCACTGAAGCTTTCTTT.

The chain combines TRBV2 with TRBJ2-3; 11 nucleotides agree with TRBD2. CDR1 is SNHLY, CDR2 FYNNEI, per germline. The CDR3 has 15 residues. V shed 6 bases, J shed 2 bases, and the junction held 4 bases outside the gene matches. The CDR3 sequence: CASSTGLAVTDTQYF. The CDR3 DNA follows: TGTGCCAGCAGCACGGGACTAGCGGTCACAGATACGCAGTATTTT.

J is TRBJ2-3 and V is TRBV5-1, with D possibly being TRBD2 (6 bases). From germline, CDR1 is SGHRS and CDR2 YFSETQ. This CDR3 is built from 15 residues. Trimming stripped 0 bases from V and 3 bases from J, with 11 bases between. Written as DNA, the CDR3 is TGCGCCAGCAGCTTGGGACTAGGATTGACAGATACGCAGTATTTT. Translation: CASSLGLGLTDTQYF.

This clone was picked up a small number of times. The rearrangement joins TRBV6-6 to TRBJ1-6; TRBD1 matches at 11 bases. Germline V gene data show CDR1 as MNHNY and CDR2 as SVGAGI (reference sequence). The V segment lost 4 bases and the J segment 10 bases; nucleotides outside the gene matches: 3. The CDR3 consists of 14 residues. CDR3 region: CASSLDRGLSPLHF. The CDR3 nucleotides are TGTGCCAGCAGTTTGGACAGGGGGCTCTCACCCCTCCACTTT.

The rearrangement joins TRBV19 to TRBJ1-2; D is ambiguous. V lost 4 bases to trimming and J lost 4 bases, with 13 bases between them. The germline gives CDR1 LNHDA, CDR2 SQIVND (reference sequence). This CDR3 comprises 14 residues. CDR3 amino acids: CASSTSWGGYGYTF. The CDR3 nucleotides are TGTGCCAGTAGTACCTCTTGGGGAGGCTATGGCTACACCTTC.

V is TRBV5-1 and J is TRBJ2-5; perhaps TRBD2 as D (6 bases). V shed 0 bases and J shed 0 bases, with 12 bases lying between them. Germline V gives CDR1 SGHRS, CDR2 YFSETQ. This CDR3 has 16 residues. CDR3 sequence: CASSLEPGGDQETQYF. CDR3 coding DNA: TGCGCCAGCAGCTTGGAACCCGGGGGTGACCAAGAGACCCAGTACTTC.

The CDR3: CASNPSGIAKNIQYF. DNA for the CDR3: TGTGCCAGCAACCCCTCGGGGATAGCCAAAAACATTCAGTACTTC. This chain links TRBV7-9 with TRBJ2-4; a weak D match, TRBD2 (5 bases). The germline V gene encodes CDR1 SEHNR and CDR2 FQNEAQ (reference sequence). The CDR3 is 15 residues long. With 7 bases removed from V and 0 bases from J, the gap between germline ends came to 13 bases.

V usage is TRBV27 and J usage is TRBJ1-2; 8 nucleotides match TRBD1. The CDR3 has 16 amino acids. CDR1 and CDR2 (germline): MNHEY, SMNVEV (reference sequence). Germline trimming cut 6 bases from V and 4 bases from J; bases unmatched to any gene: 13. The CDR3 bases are TGTGCCAGCAGCCGAAAGGCGCAGGGGGCGGGCTATGGCTACACCTTC. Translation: CASSRKAQGAGYGYTF.

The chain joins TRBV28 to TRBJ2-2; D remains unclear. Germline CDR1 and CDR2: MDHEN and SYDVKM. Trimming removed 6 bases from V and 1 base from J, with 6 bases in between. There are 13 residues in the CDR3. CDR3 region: CASRFQNTGELFF. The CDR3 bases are TGTGCCAGCAGATTTCAGAACACCGGGGAGCTGTTTTTT.

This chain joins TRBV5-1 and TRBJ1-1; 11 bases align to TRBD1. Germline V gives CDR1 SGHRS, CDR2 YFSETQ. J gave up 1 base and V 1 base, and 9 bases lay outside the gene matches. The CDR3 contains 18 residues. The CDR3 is CASSLTAGTGGPNTEAFF. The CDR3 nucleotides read TGCGCCAGCAGCTTGACCGCCGGGACAGGGGGGCCGAACACTGAAGCTTTCTTT.

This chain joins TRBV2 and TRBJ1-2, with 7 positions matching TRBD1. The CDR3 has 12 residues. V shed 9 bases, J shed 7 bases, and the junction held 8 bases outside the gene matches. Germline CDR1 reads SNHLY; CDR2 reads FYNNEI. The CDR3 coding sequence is TGTGCCAGTCAAACAGGGGCTGGTGGCTACACCTTC. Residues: CASQTGAGGYTF.

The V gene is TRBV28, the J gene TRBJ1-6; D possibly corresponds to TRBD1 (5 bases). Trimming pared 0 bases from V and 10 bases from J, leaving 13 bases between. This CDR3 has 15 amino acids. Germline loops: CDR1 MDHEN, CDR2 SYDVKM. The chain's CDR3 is CASSLWGQGRSPLHF. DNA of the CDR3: TGTGCCAGCAGTTTATGGGGGCAGGGAAGGTCACCCCTCCACTTT.